This T cell receptor (beta chain) originates from a study of T cell changes during pregnancy in multiple sclerosis. J was trimmed by 5 bases and V by 6 bases; bases with no gene match: 14. Germline V gene sequence: CDR1 SQVTM, CDR2 ANQGSEA. The length of the CDR3 is 15 residues. Sequenced by immunoSEQ multiplex PCR; TCRdb stores in-frame clones only, minus some. In the table there are under 85,000 clones, around nine tenths of which are singletons. The sample was CD4+ T cells from peripheral blood mononuclear cells, taken in the second trimester of pregnancy. This receptor was identified in a female donor with multiple sclerosis, enrolled in a pregnancy study. The V call is TRBV29-1, the J call TRBJ2-7, with 9 bases fitting TRBD2. The DNA for the CDR3 is TGCAGCGTCCTCCTTGATGGAAAGCGGGGGGACGAGCAGTACTTC. Translating it yields CSVLLDGKRGDEQYF.